This is a list of T cell receptor beta chains from one sample in a study of cytomegalovirus exposure and HLA in healthy donors. Produced via immunoSEQ multiplex PCR; TCRdb's table is partial and in-frame only. Among 95,000 to 100,000 clones listed, approximately 85% were seen once. Sequencing input: PBMCs. All receptors derive from a man aged 25-45 years in good health and CMV-seronegative. CDR3s include the opening cysteine and the closing phenylalanine or tryptophan. A D gene is named only where the DNA matches it firmly. Not all rows give a size; the values are once, few, many and, for expanded clones, a class.

J gene,V gene,D gene,clone size,CDR3 protein,CDR3 DNA
TRBJ2-3,TRBV5-8,TRBD2,.,CASSLELAGGPGGTQYF,TGTGCCAGCAGCTTGGAGTTAGCGGGAGGGCCGGGGGGTACGCAGTATTTT
TRBJ2-3,TRBV5-1,.,.,CASSRVGATDTQYF,TGCGCCAGCAGCCGTGTGGGGGCAACAGATACGCAGTATTTT
TRBJ2-1,TRBV7-9,TRBD2,.,CASSPTSGRSNEQFF,TGTGCCAGCAGCCCGACTAGCGGGAGGAGTAATGAGCAGTTCTTC
TRBJ1-1,TRBV9,.,.,CASSPVGGQGTEAFF,TGTGCCAGCAGCCCTGTAGGAGGGCAGGGAACTGAAGCTTTCTTT
TRBJ2-7,TRBV9,TRBD1,.,CASSVGGQGSYEQYF,TGTGCCAGCAGCGTGGGGGGACAGGGCTCTTACGAGCAGTACTTC
TRBJ1-1,TRBV5-1,TRBD1,few,CASSPRTGNTEAFF,TGCGCCAGCAGCCCGAGGACAGGGAACACTGAAGCTTTCTTT
TRBJ2-7,TRBV19,.,.,CASSAPDRSSYEQYF,TGTGCCAGTAGTGCTCCGGACAGAAGCTCCTACGAGCAGTACTTC
TRBJ1-5,TRBV4-1,.,few,CASSHGPHQGREQPQHF,TGCGCCAGCAGCCACGGCCCCCACCAGGGGAGGGAGCAGCCCCAGCATTTT
TRBJ2-7,TRBV13,.,once,CASSPTQSYEQYF,TGTGCCAGCAGCCCTACGCAAAGCTACGAGCAGTACTTC
TRBJ1-5,TRBV7-9,.,.,CASSYVNQPQHF,TGTGCCAGCAGCTATGTAAATCAGCCCCAGCATTTT
TRBJ2-7,TRBV5-6,TRBD1,.,CASSSRPDRATYEQYF,TGTGCCAGCAGCTCCCGCCCGGACAGGGCTACCTACGAGCAGTACTTC